This entry features one T cell receptor beta chain sequence. Per the germline V gene, CDR1 is KGHSH and CDR2 is LQKENI. This CDR3 has 17 residues. V was cut by 3 bases and J by 6 bases, with 20 bases left in between. Via MiXCR, TCRdb re-called the RT-PCR reads, giving one row per CDR3 protein. The sample holds some 880,000 distinct CDR3 sequences, 15% to 20% seen once. These data originate in a study of patients and donors after allogeneic stem cell transplantation. The clonotype was recovered from a human donor who was either an allogeneic HSCT recipient or a stem cell or donor lymphocyte infusion donor (not recorded which). It is not recorded whose cells these are; they may come from a transplant donor. The gene calls are TRBV18 and TRBJ2-2; the D gene could be TRBD1 or TRBD2 (5 bases each). The sample was blood, either unsorted or a sorted T cell fraction (not recorded which). CDR3 in amino acids: CASSPQAGTSLPGELFF. CDR3 DNA sequence: TGTGCCAGCTCACCCCAGGCAGGGACGAGTCTTCCCGGGGAGCTGTTTTTT.